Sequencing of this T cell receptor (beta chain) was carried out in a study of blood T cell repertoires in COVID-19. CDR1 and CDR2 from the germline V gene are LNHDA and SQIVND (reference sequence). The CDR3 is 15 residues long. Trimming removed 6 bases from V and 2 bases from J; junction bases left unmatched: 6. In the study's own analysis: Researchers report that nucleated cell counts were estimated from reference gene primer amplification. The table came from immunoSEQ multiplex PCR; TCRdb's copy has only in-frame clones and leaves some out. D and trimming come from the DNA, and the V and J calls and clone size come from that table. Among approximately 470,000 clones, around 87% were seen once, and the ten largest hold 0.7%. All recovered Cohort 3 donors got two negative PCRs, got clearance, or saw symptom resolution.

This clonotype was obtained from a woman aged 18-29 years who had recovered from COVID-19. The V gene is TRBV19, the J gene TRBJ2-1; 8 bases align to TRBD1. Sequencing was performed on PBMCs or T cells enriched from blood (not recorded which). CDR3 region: CASRLDRETYNEQFF. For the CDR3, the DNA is TGTGCCAGTAGGTTGGACAGGGAAACCTACAATGAGCAGTTCTTC.